These 27 T cell receptor beta chains originate from one sample sequenced in a study of identical twins. MiXCR, applied by TCRdb to the 5' RACE reads, yields one record per CDR3 protein. The table records 690,000 or so distinct CDR3 sequences, around 6.1% of them present only once. The specimen was naive T cells sorted from blood. These receptors came from a young man in good health.

The V gene is TRBV7-2, the J gene TRBJ2-7, with 7 bases matching TRBD1. After removal of 0 bases from V and 1 base from J, the junction contained 3 bases not matched to a gene. This CDR3 comprises 15 residues. Germline CDR1 and CDR2: SGHTA and FQGNSA. CDR3 sequence: CASSLAGGQSYEQYF. Here the CDR3 DNA reads TGTGCCAGCAGCTTAGCAGGGGGACAGTCCTACGAGCAGTACTTC. The variable domain in full, with the rest retrieved from reference TRBV7-2 and TRBJ2-7, is GAGVSQSPSNKVTEKGKDVELRCDPISGHTALYWYRQSLGQGLEFLIYFQGNSAPDKSGLPSDRFSAERTGGSVSTLTIQRTQQEDSAVYLCASSLAGGQSYEQYFGPGTRLTVT.

This chain links TRBV13 with TRBJ2-1; 9 positions match TRBD2. Germline lookup yields CDR1 PRHDT and CDR2 FYEKMQ (reference sequence). CDR3 length: 16 amino acids. V lost 0 bases to trimming and J lost 10 bases; unmatched junction nucleotides: 10. The chain's CDR3 is CASSLGRGGRAEEQFF. In DNA, the CDR3 is TGTGCCAGCAGCTTAGGCAGAGGCGGGAGGGCCGAGGAGCAGTTCTTC.

This chain connects TRBV4-2 to TRBJ2-1; no definite D call. The CDR3 contains 13 residues. Germline-derived CDR1 and CDR2 are LGHNA and YNFKEQ. V was pared by 3 bases and J by 7 bases, with 10 bases between. The CDR3: CASSQESVNEQFF. In DNA, the CDR3 is TGTGCCAGCAGCCAGGAAAGCGTGAATGAGCAGTTCTTC.

The chain is built from TRBV28 and TRBJ2-7, with a weak D call TRBD1 (6 bases). Trimming left V 6 bases short and J 2 bases short, with 14 bases between. The CDR3 extends over 14 amino acids. Germline V gene data show CDR1 as MDHEN and CDR2 as SYDVKM. The CDR3 DNA reads TGTGCCAGCAGGGCACGACAGGCCCCCTACGAGCAGTACTTC. Its translation: CASRARQAPYEQYF.

This clonotype was detected many times. V gene TRBV12-3 or TRBV12-4 combines with J gene TRBJ2-7, with 8 bases matching TRBD1. The CDR3 spans 13 residues. The V gene end was trimmed by 5 bases and the J gene end by 7 bases; junction bases not matched to a gene: 7. CDR3 DNA sequence: TGTGCCAGCAGTCCCCAGGGGGCATGGGAGCAGTACTTC. This translates into CASSPQGAWEQYF.

This clonotype was picked up many times. The chain is built from TRBV10-3 and TRBJ2-7; the D is unclear. Trimming removed 0 bases from V and 6 bases from J, with 9 bases in between. The V gene's germline CDR1 is ENHRY and CDR2 SYGVKD. This CDR3 region has 13 residues. DNA of the CDR3: TGTGCCATCAGTGAGTCGTTGGCAGCCGAGCAGTACGTC. This gives the protein CAISESLAAEQYV.

This clonotype has ten or more counts. This rearrangement joins TRBV27 to TRBJ2-7, with 9 nucleotides matching TRBD2. Germline loops: CDR1 MNHEY, CDR2 SMNVEV (reference sequence). V shed 3 bases, J shed 3 bases, and the junction held 6 bases outside the gene matches. This CDR3 spans 15 amino acids. CDR3 sequence reads: CASSFGSGRSYEQYF. The CDR3 nucleotides are TGTGCCAGCAGTTTTGGGAGCGGGAGGAGCTACGAGCAGTACTTC.

This clonotype was observed many times. This chain joins TRBV3-1 and TRBJ2-1, with D unclear. Germline CDR1 is LGHDT and CDR2 is YNNKEL (reference sequence). V lost 2 bases and J lost 4, with 9 bases in between. The length of the CDR3 is 14 residues. The CDR3 reads CASSQRQDYNEQFF. In DNA form, the CDR3 reads TGTGCCAGCAGCCAACGTCAGGATTACAATGAGCAGTTCTTC.

In this sample, this clonotype turned up many times. The V gene is TRBV20-1, the J gene TRBJ2-7; TRBD1 agrees at 7 bases. Germline-derived CDR1 and CDR2 are DFQATT and SNEGSKA (reference sequence). V shed 7 bases, J shed 2 bases, and the junction held 8 bases outside the gene matches. This CDR3 is built from 13 residues. DNA for the CDR3: TGCAGTGTTCAGACAGGGACCACCTACGAGCAGTACTTC. Protein: CSVQTGTTYEQYF.

The chain employs TRBV11-2 and TRBJ2-1; 11 bases agree with TRBD1. Germline lookup yields CDR1 SGHAT and CDR2 FQNNGV. The CDR3 covers 16 residues. Germline trimming cut 5 bases from V and 8 bases from J; bases unmatched to any gene: 11. The CDR3 sequence is CASSLGQGAMVHEQFF. The CDR3 nucleotides are TGTGCCAGCAGCCTCGGACAGGGGGCGATGGTCCATGAGCAGTTCTTC.

On this clonotype itself: A single base separates this from a much larger clone, so it may be a read error. V usage is TRBV20-1 and J usage is TRBJ2-1; a possible D gene is TRBD2 (5 bases). V lost 6 bases to trimming and J lost 4 bases, with 10 bases between them. From germline, CDR1 is DFQATT and CDR2 SNEGSKA (reference sequence). The length of the CDR3 is 12 residues. CDR3 amino acids: CSAEGSYNEQFF. For the CDR3, the DNA is TGCAGTGCAGAAGGGAGTTACAATGAGCAGTTCTTC.

The chain carries TRBV2 and TRBJ2-1; TRBD2 agrees at 9 bases. Trimming at V came to 8 bases and at J to 4 bases, leaving 15 bases not matched to a gene. CDR1 and CDR2 (germline): SNHLY, FYNNEI. This CDR3 has 17 amino acids. CDR3 in DNA: TGTGCCAGCGTGGGGGAACGGAGCGGGAGGACTTACAATGAGCAGTTCTTC. It translates to CASVGERSGRTYNEQFF.

V gene TRBV12-2 combines with J gene TRBJ2-2. TRBV12-2 is annotated as a pseudogene. The CDR3 covers 16 residues. This chain's CDR3 is CASRLAIRMDPGELFF. The CDR3 nucleotides read TGTGCAAGTCGCTTAGCGATCCGAATGGACCCCGGGGAGCTGTTTTTT.

This clonotype showed up many times. The germline gene is not matched at one end of the junction; a read error may be the cause. The V gene is TRBV27, the J gene TRBJ2-1; D possibly corresponds to TRBD2 (6 bases). Germline values: CDR1 MNHEY, CDR2 SMNVEV (reference sequence). CDR3 size: 13 residues. CDR3 bases: TGTGCCAGCAGTTTCTCTTTGGGGACTGAGTATCTCTTC. It encodes CASSFSLGTEYLF.

This clonotype was detected a few times. V usage is TRBV20-1 and J usage is TRBJ1-4, with TRBD1 identical over 10 bases. The CDR3 runs 14 residues. V lost 6 bases and J lost 5; bases outside the gene matches: 6. Germline assignment: CDR1 DFQATT and CDR2 SNEGSKA (reference sequence). CDR3 in DNA: TGCAGTGCCAGTGGACAGGGGGGGAATGAAAAACTGTTTTTT. It is translated as CSASGQGGNEKLFF.

The chain carries TRBV2 and TRBJ2-1; 10 positions match TRBD2. The CDR3 spans 17 residues. V was pared by 3 bases and J by 6 bases, with 11 bases of the junction left unmatched. Germline V gene data show CDR1 as SNHLY and CDR2 as FYNNEI. Written as DNA, the CDR3 is TGTGCCAGCAGTGATGAATTGCTAGCGGGAGTATTCAATGAGCAGTTCTTC. Encoded protein: CASSDELLAGVFNEQFF.

The rearrangement joins TRBV29-1 to TRBJ1-3, with D possibly being TRBD1 (6 bases). This CDR3 contains 14 residues. CDR1 and CDR2 from the germline V gene are SQVTM and ANQGSEA. V was shortened by 4 bases and J by 0 bases, with 10 bases between the two germline ends. CDR3 nucleotides: TGCAGCGTTGTGGGGGGCGGCTCTGGAAACACCATATATTTT. Its protein is CSVVGGGSGNTIYF. Variable domain in full (rest from reference TRBV29-1 and TRBJ1-3): SAVISQKPSRDICQRGTSLTIQCQVDSQVTMMFWYRQQPGQSLTLIATANQGSEATYESGFVIDKFPISRPNLTFSTLTVSNMSPEDSSIYLCSVVGGGSGNTIYFGEGSWLTVV.

The CDR3 region has the DNA TGTGCCAGCAGTTTTGGGACAGCAAGCTCTGGGGCCAACGTCCTGACTTTC. It is translated as CASSFGTASSGANVLTF. The chain uses TRBV12-3 or TRBV12-4 and TRBJ2-6; 7 nucleotides agree with TRBD1. V dropped 3 bases and J dropped 0; count of bases not matched to a gene: 5. The CDR3 is 17 amino acids.

The table lists this clonotype with many counts. The genes are TRBV6-6 and TRBJ1-2; D is undetermined. V dropped 2 bases and J dropped 0 bases, with 4 bases sitting between them. This CDR3 spans 13 amino acids. Germline V gene data show CDR1 as MNHNY and CDR2 as SVGAGI (reference sequence). The CDR3 spells CASSYGPNYGYTF. The CDR3 bases are TGTGCCAGCAGTTACGGTCCTAACTATGGCTACACCTTC.

The sample holds a few counts of this clonotype. This chain connects TRBV3-1 to TRBJ2-7, with D possibly matching TRBD2 (6 bases). V lost 6 bases, J lost 0 bases, and 15 bases lay in between. The CDR3 is 15 residues long. Germline loops: CDR1 LGHDT, CDR2 YNNKEL (reference sequence). The CDR3 DNA is TGTGCCAGCAGTGAAGGGCTAGCGCTCTCCTACGAGCAGTACTTC. Translation: CASSEGLALSYEQYF.

In its sample, this clonotype was seen many times. The chain employs TRBV12-3 or TRBV12-4 and TRBJ2-3; D gene uncertain. The CDR3 is 12 amino acids. The V end was cut by 6 bases, the J end by 4 bases, with 8 bases between. The CDR3 is CASSLTADTQYF. The CDR3 region has the DNA TGTGCCAGCAGCTTGACGGCAGATACGCAGTATTTT.

This clonotype came up many times. The J gene is TRBJ2-1, the V gene TRBV15, with a possible D match to TRBD2 (6 bases). The length of the CDR3 is 13 residues. Germline V gene data show CDR1 as LNHNV and CDR2 as YYDKDF (reference sequence). Deletions cut 8 bases from V and 7 bases from J, with 15 bases between. CDR3 in DNA: TGTGCCACCCAACGCGGGATAGGTAATGAGCAGTTCTTC. This sequence encodes CATQRGIGNEQFF.

This clonotype was seen repeatedly, ten times or more. The genes are TRBV25-1 and TRBJ1-3; possibly TRBD1 for D (6 bases). Germline CDR1 is MGHDK and CDR2 is SYGVNS. The CDR3 spans 15 residues. Trimming removed 2 bases at V and 8 bases at J, with 16 bases between. The CDR3 here is CASSEGAGDKDTIYF. The CDR3 DNA sequence: TGTGCCAGCAGTGAAGGGGCAGGGGATAAGGACACCATATATTTT.

This sequence joins TRBV19 and TRBJ1-2; possible D gene TRBD1, 5 bases. Germline CDR1 reads LNHDA; CDR2 reads SQIVND (reference sequence). This CDR3 region has 13 residues. Trimming shortened V by 3 bases and J by 4 bases, and 9 bases separated the two germline ends. DNA for the CDR3: TGTGCCAGTAGTATGGGACGGAGCTATGGCTACACCTTC. Protein: CASSMGRSYGYTF.

The rearrangement uses TRBV24-1 and TRBJ2-1; 11 bases agree with TRBD2. The CDR3 runs to 16 residues. V lost 5 bases, J lost 2 bases, and 4 bases stayed unmatched. CDR1 and CDR2 from the germline V gene are KGHDR and SFDVKD. The CDR3 DNA reads as TGTGCCACCAGTGGGGGACTAGCGGCCACCTACAATGAGCAGTTCTTC. Translating it yields CATSGGLAATYNEQFF.

This clonotype was counted a few times. The rearrangement joins TRBV12-3 or TRBV12-4 to TRBJ2-3; 9 bases match TRBD2. The V segment lost 1 base and the J segment 6 bases; nucleotides outside the gene matches: 14. The CDR3 consists of 18 residues. In nucleotides, the CDR3 is TGTGCCAGCAGTTTAGGGGGGTTCGGGACTAGCAGCTTCGATACGCAGTATTTT. This encodes CASSLGGFGTSSFDTQYF.

This clonotype was counted only a few times. The chain couples TRBV7-2 to TRBJ2-5; possibly TRBD2 for D (5 bases). CDR1 and CDR2 from the germline V gene are SGHTA and FQGNSA. The CDR3 is 16 residues long. Trimming removed 5 bases at V and 3 bases at J, with 19 bases between. DNA of the CDR3: TGTGCCAGCAGCCAACGACTCGCGGGCCATAAAGAGACCCAGTACTTC. Translation: CASSQRLAGHKETQYF.